This T cell receptor (beta chain) comes out of a study of T cells after yellow fever vaccination. This clonotype was recorded a few times. Antigen unknown. Whole-study findings and limits: Some clonotypes were seen in both the CD4 and the CD8 compartments. These made up a small share and likely arose from convergent recombination. At approximately 96% for CD4 and approximately 89% for CD8, most primary-vaccination clones showed up again after the booster.

TCRdb reprocessed the 5' RACE reads via MiXCR and lists one record per CDR3 protein. Of 450,000 to 550,000 distinct CDR3 sequences in the sample, 21% were seen once. The germline V gene encodes CDR1 SQVTM and CDR2 ANQGSEA. The CDR3 runs to 13 residues. The V end lost 1 base, the J end lost 2 bases, and 9 bases lay between the germline ends. The sample here was PBMCs, taken approximately 22 days after the first yellow fever vaccination. This clonotype was sampled from a man aged 18 to 29 who received the YFV17D yellow fever vaccine. The chain uses TRBV29-1 and TRBJ2-7, with a tentative D call TRBD1 (5 bases). For the CDR3, the DNA is TGCAGCGTTGAAGGGCAGGGAACCTACGAGCAGTACTTC. This sequence encodes CSVEGQGTYEQYF.